Listed below are T cell receptor beta chains from one sample, sequenced in a study of T cells in Graves' hyperthyroidism and ophthalmopathy. TCRdb itself ran the multiplex PCR reads through MiXCR, one entry per CDR3 protein. This sample has around 450,000 distinct CDR3 sequences, with about 15% found just once. Sequencing input: blood. Receptor source: a woman younger than 35 with Graves' hyperthyroidism. Each CDR3 is given with its conserved first and last residue. Fields, in order: CDR3 protein, CDR3 DNA, D gene, CDR3 length, clone size, V gene, J gene. A D gene is named only where the DNA matches it firmly. A clone size is listed for some rows: how often the clone was seen (once, few, many), or a class if it is expanded.

cdr3_aa: CASSPGRLNPPLHF
cdr3_nt: TGTGCCAGCAGTCCTGGACGGTTAAATCCACCCCTCCACTTT
d_call: .
cdr3_length: 14
clone_size: few
v_call: TRBV12-3/TRBV12-4
j_call: TRBJ1-6

cdr3_aa: CASSALAGGSTDTQYF
cdr3_nt: TGTGCCAGCAGCGCGCTAGCGGGAGGTAGCACAGATACGCAGTATTTT
d_call: TRBD2
cdr3_length: 16
clone_size: many
v_call: TRBV7-8
j_call: TRBJ2-3

cdr3_aa: CASSFRTGTYEQYF
cdr3_nt: TGTGCCAGCAGTTTCAGGACAGGGACCTACGAGCAGTACTTC
d_call: TRBD1
cdr3_length: 14
clone_size: many
v_call: TRBV28
j_call: TRBJ2-7

cdr3_aa: CASSGRSGGQETQYF
cdr3_nt: TGTGCCAGCAGCGGAAGGAGCGGGGGGCAAGAGACCCAGTACTTC
d_call: TRBD2
cdr3_length: 15
clone_size: few
v_call: TRBV5-5
j_call: TRBJ2-5

cdr3_aa: CASSAEGLSYNEQFF
cdr3_nt: TGTGCCAGCAGCGCGGAGGGACTGTCCTACAATGAGCAGTTCTTC
d_call: .
cdr3_length: 15
clone_size: .
v_call: TRBV9
j_call: TRBJ2-1

cdr3_aa: CASTRGSGQPQHF
cdr3_nt: TGTGCCAGCACCCGGGGGTCCGGTCAGCCCCAGCATTTT
d_call: .
cdr3_length: 13
clone_size: few
v_call: TRBV6-1
j_call: TRBJ1-5

cdr3_aa: CASSLGDSHSPLHF
cdr3_nt: TGTGCCAGCAGCTTGGGGGATAGTCATTCACCCCTCCACTTT
d_call: .
cdr3_length: 14
clone_size: few
v_call: TRBV5-4
j_call: TRBJ1-6

cdr3_aa: CASSRLPYEQYF
cdr3_nt: TGTGCCAGCAGCCGGCTACCCTACGAGCAGTACTTC
d_call: .
cdr3_length: 12
clone_size: few
v_call: TRBV3-1
j_call: TRBJ2-7

cdr3_aa: CASSLGPGIEETQYF
cdr3_nt: TGTGCCAGCAGCTTAGGCCCAGGAATAGAAGAGACCCAGTACTTC
d_call: .
cdr3_length: 15
clone_size: .
v_call: TRBV7-9
j_call: TRBJ2-5

cdr3_aa: CASSLGGSGNEKLFF
cdr3_nt: TGTGCCAGCAGCTTAGGTGGGAGTGGTAATGAAAAACTGTTTTTT
d_call: .
cdr3_length: 15
clone_size: .
v_call: TRBV11-2
j_call: TRBJ1-4

cdr3_aa: CASSKMGSVGAATDTQYF
cdr3_nt: TGTGCCAGCAGCAAAATGGGGTCTGTGGGTGCAGCCACAGATACGCAGTATTTT
d_call: .
cdr3_length: 18
clone_size: .
v_call: TRBV7-4
j_call: TRBJ2-3

cdr3_aa: CASHTGTGGRELFF
cdr3_nt: TGTGCCAGTCACACCGGGACAGGGGGCAGGGAGCTGTTTTTT
d_call: TRBD1
cdr3_length: 14
clone_size: few
v_call: TRBV27
j_call: TRBJ2-2

cdr3_aa: CASSSTGLSGNTIYF
cdr3_nt: TGTGCCAGCAGTTCAACAGGGCTCTCTGGAAACACCATATATTTT
d_call: .
cdr3_length: 15
clone_size: .
v_call: TRBV6-5
j_call: TRBJ1-3

cdr3_aa: CASSVWVEELFF
cdr3_nt: TGTGCCAGCAGTGTCTGGGTAGAAGAGCTGTTTTTT
d_call: .
cdr3_length: 12
clone_size: .
v_call: TRBV6-2/TRBV6-3
j_call: TRBJ2-2

cdr3_aa: CASSEVGGGYTF
cdr3_nt: TGTGCCAGCAGTGAAGTAGGGGGTGGCTACACCTTC
d_call: .
cdr3_length: 12
clone_size: many
v_call: TRBV2
j_call: TRBJ1-2

cdr3_aa: CASSLALGDTGELFF
cdr3_nt: TGTGCCAGCAGCTTAGCGCTTGGAGACACCGGGGAGCTGTTTTTT
d_call: .
cdr3_length: 15
clone_size: few
v_call: TRBV7-9
j_call: TRBJ2-2

cdr3_aa: CSASQPDTQYF
cdr3_nt: TGCAGTGCTTCCCAGCCAGATACGCAGTATTTT
d_call: .
cdr3_length: 11
clone_size: .
v_call: TRBV20-1
j_call: TRBJ2-3

cdr3_aa: CASSQGATGGKTQYF
cdr3_nt: TGTGCCAGCAGCCAAGGGGCGACAGGGGGTAAGACCCAGTACTTC
d_call: TRBD1
cdr3_length: 15
clone_size: many
v_call: TRBV3-1
j_call: TRBJ2-5

cdr3_aa: CASTVTGFDGYTF
cdr3_nt: TGTGCCAGCACTGTGACAGGGTTCGATGGCTACACCTTC
d_call: TRBD1
cdr3_length: 13
clone_size: many
v_call: TRBV2
j_call: TRBJ1-2

cdr3_aa: CASSLSRVTGELFF
cdr3_nt: TGTGCCAGCAGCTTGAGTAGGGTCACCGGGGAGCTGTTTTTT
d_call: .
cdr3_length: 14
clone_size: once
v_call: TRBV5-5
j_call: TRBJ2-2

cdr3_aa: CASSQDLVASYTF
cdr3_nt: TGTGCCAGCAGCCAGGACCTCGTGGCGAGCTACACCTTC
d_call: .
cdr3_length: 13
clone_size: many
v_call: TRBV7-2
j_call: TRBJ1-2

cdr3_aa: CSASREPNTEAFF
cdr3_nt: TGCAGTGCTAGCAGAGAGCCGAACACTGAAGCTTTCTTT
d_call: .
cdr3_length: 13
clone_size: .
v_call: TRBV20-1
j_call: TRBJ1-1

cdr3_aa: CSARDLGQATDTQYF
cdr3_nt: TGCAGTGCTAGAGATTTAGGTCAGGCCACAGATACGCAGTATTTT
d_call: .
cdr3_length: 15
clone_size: many
v_call: TRBV20-1
j_call: TRBJ2-3

cdr3_aa: CASSQDLALNTEAFF
cdr3_nt: TGTGCCAGCAGCCAAGATCTTGCCTTGAACACTGAAGCTTTCTTT
d_call: .
cdr3_length: 15
clone_size: many
v_call: TRBV3-1
j_call: TRBJ1-1

cdr3_aa: CASSSVSGGSEKLFF
cdr3_nt: TGTGCCAGCAGCTCCGTATCGGGGGGAAGTGAAAAACTGTTTTTT
d_call: .
cdr3_length: 15
clone_size: many
v_call: TRBV5-5
j_call: TRBJ1-4

cdr3_aa: CASSPRQGKQPQHF
cdr3_nt: TGTGCCAGCAGCCCCCGACAGGGAAAACAGCCCCAGCATTTT
d_call: TRBD1
cdr3_length: 14
clone_size: many
v_call: TRBV7-2
j_call: TRBJ1-5

cdr3_aa: CSASNDRGREAFF
cdr3_nt: TGCAGTGCCAGTAATGACAGGGGGAGGGAGGCTTTCTTT
d_call: TRBD1
cdr3_length: 13
clone_size: many
v_call: TRBV20-1
j_call: TRBJ1-1

cdr3_aa: CSARVVGTNGRVSTGNEQFF
cdr3_nt: TGCAGTGCTAGAGTTGTCGGGACTAACGGGAGGGTATCAACGGGCAATGAGCAGTTCTTC
d_call: TRBD2
cdr3_length: 20
clone_size: many
v_call: TRBV20-1
j_call: TRBJ2-1

cdr3_aa: CAISYMGDTGELFF
cdr3_nt: TGTGCCATCAGTTATATGGGGGACACCGGGGAGCTGTTTTTT
d_call: .
cdr3_length: 14
clone_size: .
v_call: TRBV10-3
j_call: TRBJ2-2

cdr3_aa: CASSSFGTAHADTQYF
cdr3_nt: TGTGCCAGCAGTTCCTTCGGGACAGCACACGCAGATACGCAGTATTTT
d_call: TRBD1
cdr3_length: 16
clone_size: many
v_call: TRBV28
j_call: TRBJ2-3

cdr3_aa: CASSSGSNTDTQYF
cdr3_nt: TGTGCCAGCAGTAGCGGGAGCAACACAGATACGCAGTATTTT
d_call: TRBD2
cdr3_length: 14
clone_size: .
v_call: TRBV6-4
j_call: TRBJ2-3

cdr3_aa: CASSPPGARQPQHF
cdr3_nt: TGTGCCAGCTCACCACCGGGGGCGAGACAGCCCCAGCATTTT
d_call: .
cdr3_length: 14
clone_size: once
v_call: TRBV18
j_call: TRBJ1-5

cdr3_aa: CASSLDSQQGFVYNEQYF
cdr3_nt: TGTGCCAGCAGCTTAGATAGTCAACAGGGGTTTGTCTACAATGAGCAGTACTTC
d_call: TRBD1
cdr3_length: 18
clone_size: .
v_call: TRBV11-2
j_call: TRBJ2-7

cdr3_aa: CASSEYRQGAPGELFF
cdr3_nt: TGTGCCAGCAGTGAATATAGGCAGGGGGCTCCCGGGGAGCTGTTTTTT
d_call: TRBD1
cdr3_length: 16
clone_size: .
v_call: TRBV25-1
j_call: TRBJ2-2

cdr3_aa: CASSRPGAGELFF
cdr3_nt: TGTGCCAGCAGCCGGCCGGGAGCCGGGGAGCTGTTTTTT
d_call: .
cdr3_length: 13
clone_size: many
v_call: TRBV7-9
j_call: TRBJ2-2

cdr3_aa: CSVEDWDRGREQFF
cdr3_nt: TGCAGCGTTGAAGATTGGGACAGGGGGCGTGAGCAGTTCTTC
d_call: TRBD1
cdr3_length: 14
clone_size: .
v_call: TRBV29-1
j_call: TRBJ2-1

cdr3_aa: CASSLYPGQGYGYTF
cdr3_nt: TGTGCCAGCAGTTTATATCCGGGACAGGGGTATGGCTACACCTTC
d_call: TRBD1
cdr3_length: 15
clone_size: many
v_call: TRBV28
j_call: TRBJ1-2

cdr3_aa: CASSILDVGSSNSPLHF
cdr3_nt: TGTGCCAGCAGCATACTTGACGTGGGTTCATCTAATTCACCCCTCCACTTT
d_call: .
cdr3_length: 17
clone_size: many
v_call: TRBV11-2
j_call: TRBJ1-6

cdr3_aa: CASSLSGTSGRTDTQYF
cdr3_nt: TGTGCCAGCAGCTTATCAGGGACTAGCGGACGCACAGATACGCAGTATTTT
d_call: TRBD2
cdr3_length: 17
clone_size: many
v_call: TRBV11-2
j_call: TRBJ2-3

cdr3_aa: CASSWWQNNEQFF
cdr3_nt: TGTGCCAGCAGTTGGTGGCAGAACAATGAGCAGTTCTTC
d_call: .
cdr3_length: 13
clone_size: few
v_call: TRBV27
j_call: TRBJ2-1

cdr3_aa: CASSLDGGVSNYGYTF
cdr3_nt: TGTGCCAGCAGCTTAGACGGGGGCGTCTCTAACTATGGCTACACCTTC
d_call: .
cdr3_length: 16
clone_size: many
v_call: TRBV7-2
j_call: TRBJ1-2

cdr3_aa: CSALTGIREQYF
cdr3_nt: TGCAGTGCTTTGACAGGGATCCGCGAGCAGTACTTC
d_call: TRBD1
cdr3_length: 12
clone_size: few
v_call: TRBV20-1
j_call: TRBJ2-7

cdr3_aa: CASSSSGTRSLTQYF
cdr3_nt: TGTGCCAGCAGTTCCTCCGGGACTAGAAGTCTGACGCAGTATTTT
d_call: TRBD2
cdr3_length: 15
clone_size: .
v_call: TRBV28
j_call: TRBJ2-3

cdr3_aa: CASSSASALSTDTQYF
cdr3_nt: TGTGCCAGCAGCTCCGCTAGCGCCCTAAGCACAGATACGCAGTATTTT
d_call: .
cdr3_length: 16
clone_size: many
v_call: TRBV5-4
j_call: TRBJ2-3

cdr3_aa: CASSPSGDPYEQYF
cdr3_nt: TGTGCCAGCAGCCCTAGCGGAGATCCCTACGAGCAGTACTTC
d_call: TRBD2
cdr3_length: 14
clone_size: .
v_call: TRBV5-4
j_call: TRBJ2-7

cdr3_aa: CASSPPGVLAESTDTQYF
cdr3_nt: TGTGCCAGCAGCCCACCGGGGGTGTTAGCGGAGAGCACAGATACGCAGTATTTT
d_call: .
cdr3_length: 18
clone_size: .
v_call: TRBV9
j_call: TRBJ2-3

cdr3_aa: CASSGSRGLDNEQFF
cdr3_nt: TGTGCCAGCAGTGGGTCGAGGGGGCTGGACAATGAGCAGTTCTTC
d_call: TRBD1
cdr3_length: 15
clone_size: many
v_call: TRBV2
j_call: TRBJ2-1

cdr3_aa: CASTLDSGGSYEQYF
cdr3_nt: TGTGCCAGCACCCTAGACTCGGGCGGCTCCTACGAGCAGTACTTC
d_call: .
cdr3_length: 15
clone_size: many
v_call: TRBV6-1
j_call: TRBJ2-7

cdr3_aa: CASSLWETEAFF
cdr3_nt: TGTGCCAGCAGCTTATGGGAGACTGAAGCTTTCTTT
d_call: .
cdr3_length: 12
clone_size: many
v_call: TRBV7-9
j_call: TRBJ1-1

cdr3_aa: CASSPDRFIYEQYF
cdr3_nt: TGTGCCAGCAGTCCCGACAGGTTTATCTACGAGCAGTACTTC
d_call: .
cdr3_length: 14
clone_size: few
v_call: TRBV28
j_call: TRBJ2-7

cdr3_aa: CASSWRTSERWDTQYF
cdr3_nt: TGTGCCAGCAGTTGGCGGACTAGCGAGAGGTGGGATACGCAGTATTTT
d_call: TRBD2
cdr3_length: 16
clone_size: few
v_call: TRBV12-3/TRBV12-4
j_call: TRBJ2-3

cdr3_aa: CASTLGQLYGYTF
cdr3_nt: TGTGCCAGCACCCTAGGACAGCTCTATGGCTACACCTTC
d_call: .
cdr3_length: 13
clone_size: many
v_call: TRBV12-3/TRBV12-4
j_call: TRBJ1-2

cdr3_aa: CASERPGRKGSEAFF
cdr3_nt: TGTGCCAGCGAGCGACCCGGACGCAAAGGCTCTGAAGCTTTCTTT
d_call: .
cdr3_length: 15
clone_size: many
v_call: TRBV2
j_call: TRBJ1-1

cdr3_aa: CATSDLKGEAFF
cdr3_nt: TGTGCCACCAGTGATTTGAAGGGTGAAGCTTTCTTT
d_call: .
cdr3_length: 12
clone_size: many
v_call: TRBV24-1
j_call: TRBJ1-1

cdr3_aa: CASSPGPGKNIQYF
cdr3_nt: TGTGCCAGCTCACCAGGTCCAGGCAAAAACATTCAGTACTTC
d_call: .
cdr3_length: 14
clone_size: few
v_call: TRBV18
j_call: TRBJ2-4

cdr3_aa: CASSLFRYEQYF
cdr3_nt: TGTGCCAGCAGCTTATTCCGCTACGAGCAGTACTTC
d_call: .
cdr3_length: 12
clone_size: many
v_call: TRBV7-2
j_call: TRBJ2-7

cdr3_aa: CSAAGLAGVHEQYF
cdr3_nt: TGCAGTGCTGCGGGACTAGCGGGAGTTCACGAGCAGTACTTC
d_call: TRBD2
cdr3_length: 14
clone_size: many
v_call: TRBV20-1
j_call: TRBJ2-7

cdr3_aa: CSARGGGSGSYEQYF
cdr3_nt: TGCAGTGCTAGAGGGGGAGGGAGCGGCTCCTACGAGCAGTACTTC
d_call: TRBD2
cdr3_length: 15
clone_size: many
v_call: TRBV20-1
j_call: TRBJ2-7

cdr3_aa: CATSREEGLEGYTF
cdr3_nt: TGTGCCACCAGCAGAGAGGAGGGGCTAGAGGGCTACACCTTC
d_call: .
cdr3_length: 14
clone_size: .
v_call: TRBV15
j_call: TRBJ1-2